The clone carrying this T cell receptor (beta chain) was counted many times. No antigen is known for it. Original processing notes: CDR3 differences across clinicopathological groups were used to build a distant-metastasis classifier for papillary thyroid cancer. With MiXCR, TCRdb called clones anew from the PCR reads. TCRdb, not the original authors, processed these V and J calls. Among approximately 30,000 clones listed, roughly 15% were seen once. This record belongs to a study of metastatic and nonmetastatic thyroid tumors. All patients were untreated before thyroid surgery. Broader study findings: Reported TCR beta diversity, measured in blood and tumor, was significantly higher for malignant thyroid tumors than for benign nodules.

The CDR3 sequence is 14 residues long. J gave up 3 bases and V 9 bases, and 7 bases lay outside the gene matches. The germline gives CDR1 LNHNV, CDR2 YYDKDF (reference sequence). The sample consisted of blood. The chain couples TRBV15 to TRBJ1-1; 10 nucleotides agree with TRBD1. This sequence was found in a male donor with papillary thyroid cancer or a benign thyroid nodule (not recorded which). Some clones in this sample may be carry-over from other donors' samples. The CDR3 reads CATNPGQGYTEAFF. The CDR3 DNA reads as TGTGCCACTAATCCGGGACAGGGGTACACTGAAGCTTTCTTT.